This TCR beta chain was sequenced for a study of response to subunit inactivated influenza vaccine. Study-wide results and caveats: Each seasonal influenza vaccination, the authors suggested, recruits few new T cells.

In its sample, this clonotype was seen many times. Its target is unknown. TCRdb processed the RT-PCR reads anew with MiXCR; each CDR3 protein has one entry. The data hold approximately 480,000 distinct CDR3 sequences, with roughly 9.7% observed a single time. The CDR3 totals 15 residues. Germline CDR1 MNHEY, CDR2 SMNVEV (reference sequence). Trimming removed 6 bases at V and 4 bases at J, with 13 bases between. Here the sequenced sample was PBMCs from blood, taken about 40 days after vaccination. This chain connects TRBV27 to TRBJ2-6; D is perhaps TRBD1 (5 bases). The receptor's source is a man aged 45-65 years who received an inactivated influenza vaccine. CDR3 sequence reads: CASSRENVGANVLTF. In DNA, the CDR3 is TGTGCCAGCAGCAGGGAAAACGTCGGGGCCAACGTCCTGACTTTC.